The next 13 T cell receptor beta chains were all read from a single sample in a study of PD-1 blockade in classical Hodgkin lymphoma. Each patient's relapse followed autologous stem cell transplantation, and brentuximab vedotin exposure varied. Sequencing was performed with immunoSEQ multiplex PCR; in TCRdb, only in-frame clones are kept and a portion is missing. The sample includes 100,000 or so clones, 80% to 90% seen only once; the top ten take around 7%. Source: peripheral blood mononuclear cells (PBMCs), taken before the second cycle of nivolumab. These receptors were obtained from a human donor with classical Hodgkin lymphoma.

Here the CDR3 reads CASRGSYEQFF. CDR3 nucleotides: TGTGCCAGCAGAGGTTCGTATGAGCAGTTCTTC. The chain couples TRBV2 to TRBJ2-1; D is unclear. The CDR3 consists of 11 residues. Trimming pared 6 bases from V and 8 bases from J, leaving 8 bases between. The germline V gene has CDR1 SNHLY and CDR2 FYNNEI.

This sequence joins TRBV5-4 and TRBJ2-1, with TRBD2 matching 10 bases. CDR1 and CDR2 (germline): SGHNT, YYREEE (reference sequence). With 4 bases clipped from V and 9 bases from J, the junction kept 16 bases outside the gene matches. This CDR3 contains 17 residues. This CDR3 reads CASSPDPRASGGGEQFF. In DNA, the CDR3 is TGTGCCAGCAGCCCCGATCCTAGGGCTAGCGGGGGAGGTGAGCAGTTCTTC.

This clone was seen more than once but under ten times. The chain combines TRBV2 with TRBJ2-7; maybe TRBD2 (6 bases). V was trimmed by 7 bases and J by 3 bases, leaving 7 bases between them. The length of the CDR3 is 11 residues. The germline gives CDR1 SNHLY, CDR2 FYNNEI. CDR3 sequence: CASTRGYEQYF. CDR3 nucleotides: TGTGCCAGCACGCGGGGCTACGAGCAGTACTTC. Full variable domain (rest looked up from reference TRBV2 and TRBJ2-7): EPEVTQTPSHQVTQMGQEVILRCVPISNHLYFYWYRQILGQKVEFLVSFYNNEISEKSEIFDDQFSVERPDGSNFTLKIRSTKLEDSAMYFCASTRGYEQYFGPGTRLTVT.

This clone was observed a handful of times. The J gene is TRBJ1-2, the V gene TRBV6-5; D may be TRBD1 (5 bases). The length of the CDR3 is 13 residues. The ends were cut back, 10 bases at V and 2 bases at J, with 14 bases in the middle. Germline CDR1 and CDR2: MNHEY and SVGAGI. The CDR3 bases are TGTGCCACAGGGAAGGATGCCAACTATGGCTACACCTTC. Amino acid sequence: CATGKDANYGYTF.

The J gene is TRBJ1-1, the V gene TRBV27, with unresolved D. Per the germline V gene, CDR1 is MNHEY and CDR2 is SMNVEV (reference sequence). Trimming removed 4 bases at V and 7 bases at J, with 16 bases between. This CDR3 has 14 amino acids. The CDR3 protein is CASSSSPGGVEAFF. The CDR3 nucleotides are TGTGCCAGCAGTTCGTCTCCGGGCGGTGTTGAAGCTTTCTTT.

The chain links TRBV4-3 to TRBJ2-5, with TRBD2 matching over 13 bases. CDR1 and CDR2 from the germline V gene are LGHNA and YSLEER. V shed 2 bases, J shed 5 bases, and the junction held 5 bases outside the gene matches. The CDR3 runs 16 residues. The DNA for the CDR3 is TGCGCCAGCAGCCAAAGACTAGCGGGGGGAGGGGAGACCCAGTACTTC. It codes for CASSQRLAGGGETQYF.

The CDR3: CASSPRRGLTSSTTPRYGYTF. The CDR3 bases are TGTGCCAGCAGTCCCCGGAGAGGGCTGACCTCCTCCACTACCCCACGGTATGGCTACACCTTC. This chain links TRBV27 with TRBJ1-2; no reliable D call. Trimming removed 5 bases at V and 5 bases at J, with 36 bases between. The CDR3 contains 21 residues. CDR1 is MNHEY, CDR2 SMNVEV, per germline (reference sequence).

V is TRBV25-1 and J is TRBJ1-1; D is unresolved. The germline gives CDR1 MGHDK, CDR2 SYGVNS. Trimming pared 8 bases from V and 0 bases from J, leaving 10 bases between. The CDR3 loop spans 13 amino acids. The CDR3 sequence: CASGVGMNTEAFF. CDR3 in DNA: TGTGCCAGCGGGGTTGGAATGAACACTGAAGCTTTCTTT.

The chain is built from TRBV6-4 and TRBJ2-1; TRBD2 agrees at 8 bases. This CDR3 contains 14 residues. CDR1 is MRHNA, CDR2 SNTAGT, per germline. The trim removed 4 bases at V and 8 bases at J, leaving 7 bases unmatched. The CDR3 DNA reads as TGTGCCAGCAGTGCCGGGGGGGCCGGTGATGAGCAGTTCTTC. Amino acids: CASSAGGAGDEQFF.

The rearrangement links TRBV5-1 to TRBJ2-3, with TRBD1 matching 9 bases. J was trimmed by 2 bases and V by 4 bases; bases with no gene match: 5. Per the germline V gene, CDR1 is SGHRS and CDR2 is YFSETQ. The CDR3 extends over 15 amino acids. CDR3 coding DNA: TGCGCCAGCAGCCCGGGACAGGGCCTCACAGATACGCAGTATTTT. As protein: CASSPGQGLTDTQYF.

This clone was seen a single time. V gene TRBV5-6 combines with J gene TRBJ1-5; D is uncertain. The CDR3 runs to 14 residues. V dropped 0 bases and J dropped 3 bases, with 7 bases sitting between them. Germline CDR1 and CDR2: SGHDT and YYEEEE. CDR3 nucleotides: TGTGCCAGCAGCTTGGGACGGATCAATCAGCCCCAGCATTTT. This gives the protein CASSLGRINQPQHF.

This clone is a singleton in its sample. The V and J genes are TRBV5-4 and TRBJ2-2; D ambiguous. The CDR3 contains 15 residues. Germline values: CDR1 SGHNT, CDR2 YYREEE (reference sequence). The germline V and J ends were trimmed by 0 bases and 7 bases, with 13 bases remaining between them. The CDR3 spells CASSLENPSGGELFF. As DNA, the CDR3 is TGTGCCAGCAGCTTGGAAAACCCCTCGGGCGGGGAGCTGTTTTTT.

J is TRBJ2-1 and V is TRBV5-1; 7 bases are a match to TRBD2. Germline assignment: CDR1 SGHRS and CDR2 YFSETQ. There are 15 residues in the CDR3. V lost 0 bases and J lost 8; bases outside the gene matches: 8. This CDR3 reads CASSLVEGGRDEQFF. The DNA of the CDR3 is TGCGCCAGCAGCTTGGTAGAGGGAGGGAGGGATGAGCAGTTCTTC.